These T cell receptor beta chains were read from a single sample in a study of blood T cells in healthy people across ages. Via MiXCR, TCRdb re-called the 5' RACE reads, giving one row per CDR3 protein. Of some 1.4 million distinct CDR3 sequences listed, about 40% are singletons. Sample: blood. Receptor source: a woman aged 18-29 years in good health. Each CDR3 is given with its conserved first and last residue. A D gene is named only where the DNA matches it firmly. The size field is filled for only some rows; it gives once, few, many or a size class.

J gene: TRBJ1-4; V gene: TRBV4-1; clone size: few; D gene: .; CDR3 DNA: TGCGCCAGCAGAGGGAGGGCTAATGAAAAACTGTTTTTT; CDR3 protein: CASRGRANEKLFF
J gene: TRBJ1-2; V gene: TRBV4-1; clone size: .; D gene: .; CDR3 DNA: TGCGACAGCAGCCCGGACCTCGACTATGGCTACACCTTC; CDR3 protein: CDSSPDLDYGYTF
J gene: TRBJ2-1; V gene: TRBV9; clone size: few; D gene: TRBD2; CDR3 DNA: TGTGCCAGCAGCGGGCCGGTTGCGGGAGATAGGAATGAGCAGTTCTTC; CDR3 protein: CASSGPVAGDRNEQFF
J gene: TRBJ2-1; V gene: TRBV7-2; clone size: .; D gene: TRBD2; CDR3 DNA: TGTGCCAGCAGCTCCCCTACAGCGGGGTACTCCTACAATGAGCAGTTCTTC; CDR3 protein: CASSSPTAGYSYNEQFF
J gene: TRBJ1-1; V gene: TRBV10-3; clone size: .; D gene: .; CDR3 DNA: TGTGCCATCAGTGACCTTTTTAACACTGAAGCTTTCTTT; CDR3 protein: CAISDLFNTEAFF
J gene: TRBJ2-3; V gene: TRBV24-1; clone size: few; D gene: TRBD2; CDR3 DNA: TGTGCCACCAGTGATGGACTAGAGGGTGGCACAGATACGCAGTATTTT; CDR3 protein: CATSDGLEGGTDTQYF
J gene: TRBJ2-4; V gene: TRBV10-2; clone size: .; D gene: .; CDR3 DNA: TGCGCCAGCAGTGACAAGGGGACCAAAAACATTCAGTACTTC; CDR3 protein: CASSDKGTKNIQYF
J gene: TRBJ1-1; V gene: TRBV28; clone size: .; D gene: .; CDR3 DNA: TGTGCCAGTTTCTCCGGGACCATCATTGAAGCTTTCTTT; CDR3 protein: CASFSGTIIEAFF
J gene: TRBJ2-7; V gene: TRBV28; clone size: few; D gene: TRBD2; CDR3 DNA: TGTGCCAGCAACCACGCAGGGACTAGCGGCTCCTACGAGCAGTACTTC; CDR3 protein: CASNHAGTSGSYEQYF
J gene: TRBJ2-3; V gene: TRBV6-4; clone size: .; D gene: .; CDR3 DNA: TGTGCCAGCAGTGTATCAAACACAGATACGCAGTATTTT; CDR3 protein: CASSVSNTDTQYF
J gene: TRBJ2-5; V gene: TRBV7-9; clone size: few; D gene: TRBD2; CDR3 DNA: TGTGCCAGCAGCCCCGGGGGGGCCGAGGATGAGCAGTACTTC; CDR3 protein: CASSPGGAEDEQYF
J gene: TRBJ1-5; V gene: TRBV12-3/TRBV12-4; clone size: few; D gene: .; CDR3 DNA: TGTGCCAGCAGTTTAGGCACGAAAACTGGCAGCTATAGCAATCAGCCCCAGCATTTT; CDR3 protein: CASSLGTKTGSYSNQPQHF
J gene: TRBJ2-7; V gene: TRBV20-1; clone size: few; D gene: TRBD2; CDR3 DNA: TGCAGTGCTGTTATCGGGACTAGCAGGAGATCCTACGAGCAGTACTTC; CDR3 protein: CSAVIGTSRRSYEQYF
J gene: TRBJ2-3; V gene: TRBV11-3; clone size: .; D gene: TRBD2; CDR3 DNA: TGTGCCAGCAGCCATACCCGGGAGGATGGCACAGATACGCAGTATTTT; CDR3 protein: CASSHTREDGTDTQYF
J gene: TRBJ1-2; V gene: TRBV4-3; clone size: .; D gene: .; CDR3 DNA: TGCGCCAGCAGCCAAGATGGTAATCGACCTGAGGTTAGCACCTTC; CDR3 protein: CASSQDGNRPEVSTF
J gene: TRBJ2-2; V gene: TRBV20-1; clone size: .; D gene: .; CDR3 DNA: TGCAGTGCTAGAGATCTGGACACCGGGGAGCTGTTTTTT; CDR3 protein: CSARDLDTGELFF
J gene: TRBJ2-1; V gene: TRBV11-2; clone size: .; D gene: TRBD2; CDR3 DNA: TGTGCCAGCAGCTACAAGGCGTCCGTTTTTATGGTAGCGTTCCCCCGGGAGGGCCTCAATGAGCAGTTCTTC; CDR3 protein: CASSYKASVFMVAFPREGLNEQFF
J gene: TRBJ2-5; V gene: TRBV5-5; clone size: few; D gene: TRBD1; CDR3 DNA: TGTGCCAGCAGCCAGACAGGGGCCCAAGAGACCCAGTACTTC; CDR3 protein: CASSQTGAQETQYF
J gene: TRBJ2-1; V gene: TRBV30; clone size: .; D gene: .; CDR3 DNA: TGTGCCTGGAGTTTCGGCCGAGGGGGTGAGCAGTTCTTC; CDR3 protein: CAWSFGRGGEQFF
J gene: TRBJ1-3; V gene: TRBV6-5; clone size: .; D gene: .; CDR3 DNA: TGTGCCAGCAGTTACGGGGGAAACTCTGGAAACACCATATATTTT; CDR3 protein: CASSYGGNSGNTIYF
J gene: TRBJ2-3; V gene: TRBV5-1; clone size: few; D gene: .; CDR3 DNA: TGCGCCAGCAGCTCCCCCAGGAAGGATACGCAGTATTTT; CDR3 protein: CASSSPRKDTQYF
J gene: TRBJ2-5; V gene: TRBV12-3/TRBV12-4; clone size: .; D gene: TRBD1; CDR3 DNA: TGTGCCAGCGCGTGGACAGGGCGCCAAGAGACCCAGTACTTC; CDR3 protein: CASAWTGRQETQYF
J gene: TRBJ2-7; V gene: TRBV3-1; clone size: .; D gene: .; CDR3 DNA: TGTGCCAGCAGCCAAGACGGCAAGTCCTTCAAATATTACGAGCAGTACTTC; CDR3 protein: CASSQDGKSFKYYEQYF
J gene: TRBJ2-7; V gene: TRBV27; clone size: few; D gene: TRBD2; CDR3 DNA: TGTGCCAGCAGTTTATCGCTAGCGGGGGGCTCCTACGAGCAGTACTTC; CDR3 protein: CASSLSLAGGSYEQYF
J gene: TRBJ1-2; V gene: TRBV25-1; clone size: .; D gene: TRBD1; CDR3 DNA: TGTGCCAGCAGTGACATACAGGGGGCGCGAAGCTATGGCTACACCTTC; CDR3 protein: CASSDIQGARSYGYTF
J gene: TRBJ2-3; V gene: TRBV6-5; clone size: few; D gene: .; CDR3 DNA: TGTGCCAGCAGTTACTCTGGACTCCTCACAGATACGCAGTATTTT; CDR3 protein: CASSYSGLLTDTQYF
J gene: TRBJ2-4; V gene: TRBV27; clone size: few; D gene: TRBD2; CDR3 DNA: TGTGCCAGCAGAGGGTACGGGGGAGGGGCCAAAAACATTCAGTACTTC; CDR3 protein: CASRGYGGGAKNIQYF
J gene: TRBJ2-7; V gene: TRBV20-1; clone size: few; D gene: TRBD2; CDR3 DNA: TGCAGTGCGCCGACTAGCGGGGGAATTTCCTACGAGCAGTACTTC; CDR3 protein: CSAPTSGGISYEQYF
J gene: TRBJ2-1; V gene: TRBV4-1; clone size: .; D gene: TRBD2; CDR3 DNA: TGCGCCAGCAGCCAGGAATTAGCGGGAGCCGACCGACGGCATGAGCAGTTCTTC; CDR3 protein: CASSQELAGADRRHEQFF
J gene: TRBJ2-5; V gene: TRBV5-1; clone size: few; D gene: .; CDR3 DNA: TGCGCCAGCACCTTGGGGGGCGTAAAAGAGACCCAGTACTTC; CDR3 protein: CASTLGGVKETQYF
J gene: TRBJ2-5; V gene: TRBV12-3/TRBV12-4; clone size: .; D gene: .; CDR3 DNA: TGTGCCAGCAGTTTGGGGCACCCAGGGGAGACCCAGTACTTC; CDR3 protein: CASSLGHPGETQYF
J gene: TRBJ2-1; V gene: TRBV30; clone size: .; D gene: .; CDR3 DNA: TGTGCCCGTAGGGGGTCAGCATACAATGAGCAGTTCTTC; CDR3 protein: CARRGSAYNEQFF
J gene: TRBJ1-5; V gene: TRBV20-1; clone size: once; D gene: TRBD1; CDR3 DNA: TGCAGTGCGTGGGACAGGGGATATGGTCAGCCCCAGCATTTT; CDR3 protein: CSAWDRGYGQPQHF
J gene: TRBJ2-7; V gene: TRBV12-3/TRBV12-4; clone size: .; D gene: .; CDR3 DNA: TGTGCCAGCAGCCCACCGGGACTCCGCTCCGATGAGCAGTACTTC; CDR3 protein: CASSPPGLRSDEQYF
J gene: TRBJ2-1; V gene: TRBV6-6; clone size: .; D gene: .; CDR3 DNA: TGTGCCAGCAGTTACTCGAAGTACAATGAGCAGTTCTTC; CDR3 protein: CASSYSKYNEQFF
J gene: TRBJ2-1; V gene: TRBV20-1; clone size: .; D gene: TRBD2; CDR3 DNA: TGCAGTGCAGACGGGACTAGCGGGAGTATGAATGAGCAGTTCTTC; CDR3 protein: CSADGTSGSMNEQFF
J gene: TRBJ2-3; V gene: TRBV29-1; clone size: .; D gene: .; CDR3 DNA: TGCAGCGTTGAAATCTCGGGAACGCAGTATTTT; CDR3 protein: CSVEISGTQYF
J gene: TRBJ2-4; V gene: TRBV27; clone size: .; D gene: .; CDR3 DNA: TGTGCCAGCAGTTTAATAGCGTCAGCCAAAAACATTCAGTACTTC; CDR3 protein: CASSLIASAKNIQYF
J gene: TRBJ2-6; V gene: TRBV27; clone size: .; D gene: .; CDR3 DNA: TGTGCCAGCACCCCCATTGGCAACGGCGTCCTGACTTTC; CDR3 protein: CASTPIGNGVLTF
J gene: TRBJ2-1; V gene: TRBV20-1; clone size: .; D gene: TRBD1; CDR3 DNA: TGCAGTGCAATAACACAGGGGGAGCAGTTCTTC; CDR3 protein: CSAITQGEQFF
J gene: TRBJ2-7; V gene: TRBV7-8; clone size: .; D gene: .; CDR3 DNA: TGTGCCAGCAGCTTAGGGTTTGTTTACAAGCAGTACTTC; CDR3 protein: CASSLGFVYKQYF
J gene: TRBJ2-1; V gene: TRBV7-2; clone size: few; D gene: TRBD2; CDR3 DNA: TGTGCCAGCAGGCAGACACTAGCGGGCTACAATGAGCAGTTCTTC; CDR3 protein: CASRQTLAGYNEQFF
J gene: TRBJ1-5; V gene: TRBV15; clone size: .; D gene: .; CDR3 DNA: TGTGCCACCATGCGCTGGTGGGGAGAACCAATGGACAGTCAGCCCCAGCATTTT; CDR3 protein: CATMRWWGEPMDSQPQHF
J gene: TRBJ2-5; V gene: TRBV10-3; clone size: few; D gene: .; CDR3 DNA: TGTGCCATCAGTGAGTGGCAGGGGGGAGAGACCCAGTACTTC; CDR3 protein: CAISEWQGGETQYF
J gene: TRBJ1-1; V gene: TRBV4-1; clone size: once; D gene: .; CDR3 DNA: TGCGCCAGCAGCCAAGACCCAGGGGAGGACACTGAAGCTTTCTTT; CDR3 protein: CASSQDPGEDTEAFF
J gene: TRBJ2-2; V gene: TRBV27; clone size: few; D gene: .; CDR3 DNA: TGTGCCAGTCGGGACGGACCTCGCGGGGAGCTGTTTTTT; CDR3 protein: CASRDGPRGELFF
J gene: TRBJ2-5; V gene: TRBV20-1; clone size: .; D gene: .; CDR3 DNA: TGCAGTGCTGTGGGACGGCTAGGGGTAGAGACCCAGTACTTC; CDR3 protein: CSAVGRLGVETQYF
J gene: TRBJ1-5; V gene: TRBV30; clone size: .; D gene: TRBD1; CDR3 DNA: TGTGCCTGGGCGACAGGGACTCAGCCCCAGCATTTT; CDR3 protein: CAWATGTQPQHF
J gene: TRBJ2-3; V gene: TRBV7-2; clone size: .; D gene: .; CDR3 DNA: TGTGCCAGCAGCGAAGGGGGGAACACAGATACGCAGTATTTT; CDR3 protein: CASSEGGNTDTQYF
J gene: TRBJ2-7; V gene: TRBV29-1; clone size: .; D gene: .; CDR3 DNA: TGCAGCGTTGAAGTGTGGGGTACTAGCTCCTACGAGCAGTACTTC; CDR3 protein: CSVEVWGTSSYEQYF
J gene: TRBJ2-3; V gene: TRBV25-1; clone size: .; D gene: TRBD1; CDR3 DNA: TGTGCCAGCAGAAGAGGCAGGGGGCCAACTGGCACAGATACGCAGTATTTT; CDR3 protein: CASRRGRGPTGTDTQYF
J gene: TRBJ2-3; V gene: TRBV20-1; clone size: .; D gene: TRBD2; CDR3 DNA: TGCAGTGCTAGAGATCACGGGAGGCGCGGGGGCACAGATACGCAGTATTTT; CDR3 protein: CSARDHGRRGGTDTQYF
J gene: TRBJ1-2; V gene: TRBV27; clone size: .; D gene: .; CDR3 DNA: TGTGCCAGCAGTATTACAGGGACAAACTATGGCTACACCTTC; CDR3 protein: CASSITGTNYGYTF
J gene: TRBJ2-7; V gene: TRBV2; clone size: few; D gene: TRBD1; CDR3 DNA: TGTGCCAGCACCGCCGGAGGACAGGGGACGACACCCTCCTACGAGCAGTACTTC; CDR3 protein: CASTAGGQGTTPSYEQYF
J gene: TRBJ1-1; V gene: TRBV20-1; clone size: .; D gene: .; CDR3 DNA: TGCAGTGCTAGAGATTCGAGGGGCGCGGGGACTGAAGCTTTCTTT; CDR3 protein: CSARDSRGAGTEAFF